This T cell receptor beta chain derives from a study of long-term antiretroviral therapy in people with HIV. Study overall: Sampling started about a decade before the 2015 immediate-ART recommendation.

With survey level as its setting, the immunoSEQ assay was v3.0. Here immunoSEQ multiplex PCR was the method, and the copy in TCRdb shows in-frame clones only, minus some. In the table there are 20,000 to 25,000 clones, approximately 86% of which are singletons. Points on this clone: Its antigen is unknown.

Germline CDR1 and CDR2: MDHEN and SYDVKM. V was clipped by 9 bases and J by 8 bases; unmatched bases: 14. This CDR3 is 14 amino acids long. There was at least one pre-ART PBMC sample for each donor, plus at least two post-ART PBMC samples. Overall study findings and caveats: Clones expanded before ART dominated the repertoire at all time points. Among HIV repertoires, CDR3 length ranges were narrower than those of controls.

Sequenced here: unsorted PBMCs, sampled at the start of antiretroviral therapy. This TCR was recovered from a middle-aged man with HIV. The chain joins TRBV28 to TRBJ1-2, with 8 bases aligning to TRBD1. The CDR3 sequence is CASASRRGREGYTF. The CDR3 coding sequence is TGTGCCAGTGCCAGTCGCAGGGGGCGCGAAGGCTACACCTTC.